Listed below are T cell receptor beta chains from one sample, sequenced in a study of Ad26.COV2.S vaccination and SARS-CoV-2 variants. The assay was immunoSEQ multiplex PCR, and TCRdb's table has in-frame clones only and misses some. The sample shows about 480,000 clones, around 90% of them seen only once. The sequencing used peripheral blood, collected in a trial of Ad26.COV2.S vaccine versus placebo. Receptors were obtained from a person between 18 and 60 years old who received the Ad26.COV2.S COVID-19 vaccine or a placebo. The CDR3 runs from the conserved cysteine through the conserved F or W. Each record gives: CDR3 protein, CDR3 DNA, V gene, D gene, clone size, J gene. The D gene is left open where the match is weak. Size tells how often a clone was seen (once, few, many) or the class of an expanded clone, and some rows leave it out.

cdr3_aa: CASRGGGVGQPQHF
cdr3_nt: TGTGCCAGTAGGGGAGGGGGGGTTGGTCAGCCCCAGCATTTT
v_call: TRBV19
d_call: .
clone_size: .
j_call: TRBJ1-5

cdr3_aa: CSASSSAGGNEQFF
cdr3_nt: TGCAGTGCTAGTTCTAGCGCTGGAGGGAATGAGCAGTTCTTC
v_call: TRBV20-1
d_call: .
clone_size: .
j_call: TRBJ2-1

cdr3_aa: CASRGGTGISYGYTF
cdr3_nt: TGTGCCAGCAGAGGCGGGACAGGGATTTCTTACGGCTACACCTTC
v_call: TRBV6-5
d_call: TRBD1
clone_size: .
j_call: TRBJ1-2

cdr3_aa: CASGHGRINTEAFF
cdr3_nt: TGTGCCAGTGGCCACGGACGGATTAACACTGAAGCTTTCTTT
v_call: TRBV5-6
d_call: .
clone_size: .
j_call: TRBJ1-1

cdr3_aa: CASSLGQHYGYTF
cdr3_nt: TGTGCCAGCAGCTTGGGACAGCATTATGGCTACACCTTC
v_call: TRBV5-6
d_call: .
clone_size: .
j_call: TRBJ1-2

cdr3_aa: CASSLFAGEGIGELFF
cdr3_nt: TGTGCCAGCAGTTTATTCGCGGGAGAGGGGATCGGGGAGCTGTTTTTT
v_call: TRBV27
d_call: TRBD2
clone_size: .
j_call: TRBJ2-2

cdr3_aa: CASSLGGLAGVETQYF
cdr3_nt: TGTGCCAGCAGCCTTGGGGGGCTAGCGGGAGTAGAGACCCAGTACTTC
v_call: TRBV28
d_call: TRBD2
clone_size: .
j_call: TRBJ2-5

cdr3_aa: CASSDYGYTF
cdr3_nt: TGTGCCAGCAGCGATTATGGCTACACCTTC
v_call: TRBV2
d_call: .
clone_size: .
j_call: TRBJ1-2

cdr3_aa: CASSLGTGQGVSPLHF
cdr3_nt: TGTGCCAGCAGCCTCGGGACAGGTCAAGGTGTTTCACCCCTCCACTTT
v_call: TRBV3-1/TRBV3-2
d_call: TRBD1
clone_size: once
j_call: TRBJ1-6

cdr3_aa: CASSNGPGTGAAGANVLTF
cdr3_nt: TGTGCCAGTAGTAACGGACCCGGGACAGGGGCGGCTGGGGCCAACGTCCTGACTTTC
v_call: TRBV19
d_call: TRBD1
clone_size: few
j_call: TRBJ2-6

cdr3_aa: CASRHLRGELFF
cdr3_nt: TGTGCCAGCAGGCACCTTAGGGGGGAGCTGTTTTTT
v_call: TRBV3-1/TRBV3-2
d_call: .
clone_size: .
j_call: TRBJ2-2

cdr3_aa: CASRSRGPYEQYF
cdr3_nt: TGTGCCAGCAGATCTAGGGGGCCCTACGAGCAGTACTTC
v_call: TRBV7-2
d_call: TRBD1
clone_size: .
j_call: TRBJ2-7

cdr3_aa: CASWGTGKGRTTNEKLFF
cdr3_nt: TGTGCCAGCTGGGGGACAGGGAAGGGAAGGACAACTAATGAAAAACTGTTTTTT
v_call: TRBV25-1
d_call: TRBD1
clone_size: .
j_call: TRBJ1-4

cdr3_aa: CARPGFGVNYGYTF
cdr3_nt: TGTGCCAGGCCAGGGTTCGGAGTCAACTATGGCTACACCTTC
v_call: TRBV25-1
d_call: .
clone_size: .
j_call: TRBJ1-2

cdr3_aa: CASSLGVIGRPEVYGYTF
cdr3_nt: TGTGCCAGCAGCTTAGGAGTCATCGGAAGGCCGGAGGTTTATGGCTACACCTTC
v_call: TRBV11-2
d_call: .
clone_size: once
j_call: TRBJ1-2

cdr3_aa: CASSLAGTDTQYF
cdr3_nt: TGTGCCAGCAGTCTAGCGGGTACAGATACGCAGTATTTT
v_call: TRBV2
d_call: TRBD2
clone_size: few
j_call: TRBJ2-3

cdr3_aa: CASSVGLRYNEQFF
cdr3_nt: TGTGCCAGCAGCGTAGGTTTGCGGTACAATGAGCAGTTCTTC
v_call: TRBV9
d_call: .
clone_size: .
j_call: TRBJ2-1

cdr3_aa: CASTVAGGHEQFF
cdr3_nt: TGTGCCAGCACCGTAGCGGGAGGCCATGAGCAGTTCTTC
v_call: TRBV12-3/TRBV12-4
d_call: TRBD2
clone_size: .
j_call: TRBJ2-1

cdr3_aa: CASSSTSGQATGGYGYTF
cdr3_nt: TGTGCCAGCAGTTCTACCTCGGGACAGGCAACGGGGGGCTATGGCTACACCTTC
v_call: TRBV2
d_call: TRBD1
clone_size: .
j_call: TRBJ1-2

cdr3_aa: CASSLRPGQGYEQYF
cdr3_nt: TGTGCCAGCAGTTTACGTCCGGGACAGGGCTACGAGCAGTACTTC
v_call: TRBV27
d_call: TRBD1
clone_size: .
j_call: TRBJ2-7

cdr3_aa: CSVNRGSGELFF
cdr3_nt: TGCAGCGTCAACAGGGGGTCCGGGGAGCTGTTTTTT
v_call: TRBV29-1
d_call: TRBD1
clone_size: .
j_call: TRBJ2-2

cdr3_aa: CSVEGGRQGYTF
cdr3_nt: TGCAGCGTTGAGGGAGGAAGGCAGGGCTACACCTTC
v_call: TRBV29-1
d_call: .
clone_size: .
j_call: TRBJ1-2

cdr3_aa: CASSLGTSGQETQYF
cdr3_nt: TGTGCCAGCAGCTTGGGGACTAGCGGACAAGAGACCCAGTACTTC
v_call: TRBV11-3
d_call: TRBD2
clone_size: .
j_call: TRBJ2-5

cdr3_aa: CASSLGGQGKNEQFF
cdr3_nt: TGTGCCAGCAGCTTAGGCGGACAGGGGAAAAATGAGCAGTTCTTC
v_call: TRBV7-2
d_call: TRBD1
clone_size: few
j_call: TRBJ2-1